A selection of T cell receptor beta chains follows, all from one sample in a study of T cell repertoires in cytomegalovirus infection. TCRdb re-called the reads with MiXCR, one entry per CDR3 protein. This table holds roughly 500,000 distinct CDR3 sequences, 30% to 40% found once. Their target antigens are unknown. The starting material was cultured PBMCs, obtained from culture after CMV antigen stimulation. All receptors come from a human donor in good health (CMV status not recorded). Some clones in this sample may be carry-over from other donors' samples. CDR3s include the opening cysteine and the closing phenylalanine or tryptophan. D genes are given only for firm matches. Clone size, where shown, is once, few, many, or a class for clones that have expanded.

>TRBJ2-7|.|TRBV2|TRBD2
TGTGCCACACCGGGGGGGGCAAACGAGCAGTACTTC
CATPGGANEQYF
>TRBJ1-4|few|TRBV11-2|TRBD1
TGTGCCAGCAGGTCCGGGACAGGGATAGAAAAACTGTTTTTT
CASRSGTGIEKLFF
>TRBJ2-7|.|TRBV6-5|TRBD2
TGTGCCAGCAGTTCCCCCGGGGGGGTCGCCTACGAGCAGTACTTC
CASSSPGGVAYEQYF
>TRBJ2-1|few|TRBV7-2|.
TGTGCCAGCAGCTTAGCATCATCCGGGGTACGTCTCTACAATGAGCAGTTCTTC
CASSLASSGVRLYNEQFF
>TRBJ2-3|few|TRBV27|.
TGTGCCAGCAGTACGCCTGGAACTAGCACAGATACGCAGTATTTT
CASSTPGTSTDTQYF
>TRBJ2-3|few|TRBV7-8|.
TGTGCCAGCAGCTTATTAGCTGCTTCTAGCACAGATACGCAGTATTTT
CASSLLAASSTDTQYF
>TRBJ2-7|.|TRBV28|TRBD2
TGTGCCAGCAGTAGTAGATGGGGACTACGGACCCACGAGCAGTACTTC
CASSSRWGLRTHEQYF
>TRBJ1-5|many|TRBV7-8|.
TGTGCCAGCAGCTTATATCGAAGGGGGAAGGATCAGCCCCAGCATTTT
CASSLYRRGKDQPQHF
>TRBJ2-3|.|TRBV6-1|.
TGTGCCAGCAGTGAAGTTGCGGGAAACACAGATACGCAGTATTTT
CASSEVAGNTDTQYF
>TRBJ2-7|few|TRBV7-2|.
TGTGCCAGCAGCTTCGGAGCCAACTCCTACGAGCAGTACTTC
CASSFGANSYEQYF
>TRBJ2-1|.|TRBV12-3/TRBV12-4|.
TGTGCCAGCATGGGCGGGCTTACTTCGAGCTCCTACAATGAGCAGTTCTTC
CASMGGLTSSSYNEQFF
>TRBJ1-1|few|TRBV7-2|.
TGTGCCAGCAGCCCAGATTGGTGGGGGAGCACTGAAGCTTTCTTT
CASSPDWWGSTEAFF
>TRBJ2-1|few|TRBV12-3/TRBV12-4|TRBD1
TGTGCCAGCAGTTTAGCGCGTCAGGGGGCGAGGTCCTACAATGAGCAGTTCTTC
CASSLARQGARSYNEQFF
>TRBJ1-2|few|TRBV29-1|.
TGCAGCGTTGCCGGGAGGGGAGAGGACTATGGCTACACCTTC
CSVAGRGEDYGYTF
>TRBJ1-1|few|TRBV12-3/TRBV12-4|.
TGTGCCAGCACTCTAGCGGCCGGGAAAGGGGGGACTGAAGCTTTCTTT
CASTLAAGKGGTEAFF
>TRBJ1-1|few|TRBV6-2/TRBV6-3|TRBD1
TGTGCCAGCAGTTACGACAGGGCTACGATGAACACTGAAGCTTTCTTT
CASSYDRATMNTEAFF
>TRBJ1-5|.|TRBV6-2/TRBV6-3|.
TGTGCCAGCAACAGGTTCCCTCAGCCCCAGCATTTT
CASNRFPQPQHF
>TRBJ1-5|.|TRBV20-1|.
TGCAGTGCCAGAGACAGGAGCAATCAGCCCCAGCATTTT
CSARDRSNQPQHF
>TRBJ2-1|.|TRBV7-3|.
TGTGCCAGCAGCTTAGAGGTGGTGTCGCGAAATGAGCAGTTCTTC
CASSLEVVSRNEQFF
>TRBJ1-2|.|TRBV6-6|.
TGTGCCAGCAGTCGCCGCGATGATAACTATGGCTACACCTTC
CASSRRDDNYGYTF
>TRBJ2-2|.|TRBV27|.
TGTGCCAGCAGTCTATTACAGGGGAACACCGGGGAGCTGTTTTTT
CASSLLQGNTGELFF
>TRBJ2-7|few|TRBV20-1|TRBD1
TGCAGTGCTAGAGCCGGGACAGGGGGCTTTTACGAGCAGTACTTC
CSARAGTGGFYEQYF
>TRBJ2-1|.|TRBV23-1|TRBD2
TGCGCCAGCGGCCAGGTGTTGGTCCGGGGAGGCGGGAGGCCTGCCTGGTGCTCCTACAATGAGCAGTTCTTC
CASGQVLVRGGGRPAWCSYNEQFF
>TRBJ2-3|.|TRBV20-1|TRBD1
TGCAGTGACCGACAGGGTTGGACAGATACGCAGTATTTT
CSDRQGWTDTQYF
>TRBJ1-2|few|TRBV20-1|TRBD1
TGCAGTGCTACGGAAAGGGGGCGTGGCTACACCTTC
CSATERGRGYTF
>TRBJ1-1|many|TRBV12-3/TRBV12-4|.
TGTGCCAGCAGTACCGGGAGGAGGAACACTGAAGCTTTCTTT
CASSTGRRNTEAFF
>TRBJ2-5|few|TRBV18|TRBD1
TGTGCCAGCTCATCCGGGACAGCGTGGGAGCAAGAGACCCAGTACTTC
CASSSGTAWEQETQYF
>TRBJ1-1|many|TRBV20-1|TRBD1
TGCAGTGCCATCCAGGGGGTCACTGAAGCTTTCTTT
CSAIQGVTEAFF
>TRBJ2-4|.|TRBV10-3|.
TGTGCCATCAGTGAGTTGGAGGCACCCGCCCAAACGGACTTC
CAISELEAPAQTDF
>TRBJ2-3|.|TRBV4-1|TRBD2
TGCGCCAGCAGCCAAGGACTAGCGGGAGTTCAAGATACGCAGTATTTT
CASSQGLAGVQDTQYF
>TRBJ2-2|.|TRBV7-2|TRBD2
TGTGCCAGCAGCCCGGGGCTAGCGGAGTCGAACACCGGGGAGCTGTTTTTT
CASSPGLAESNTGELFF
>TRBJ2-5|.|TRBV20-1|.
TGCAGTGCTGTAAGACTAAAAGAGACCCAGTACTTC
CSAVRLKETQYF
>TRBJ2-3|few|TRBV6-2/TRBV6-3|.
TGTGCCAGCAGTTTTGGAGACACAGGCACAGATACGCAGTATTTT
CASSFGDTGTDTQYF
>TRBJ2-7|.|TRBV27|TRBD1
TGTGCCAGCAGCCGACAGGGATCCTACGAGCAGTACTTC
CASSRQGSYEQYF
>TRBJ1-5|.|TRBV6-2/TRBV6-3|.
TGTGCCAGCAGTTACTGGGGGACATCCAATCAGCCCCAGCATTTT
CASSYWGTSNQPQHF
>TRBJ2-3|.|TRBV6-2/TRBV6-3|.
TGTGCCAGCAGTTACTACAAATTACACAGCACAGATACGCAGTATTTT
CASSYYKLHSTDTQYF
>TRBJ1-1|.|TRBV7-8|.
TGTGCCAGCAGCTTAGCGACAAGCTGGGGAATGAACACTGAAGCTTTCTTT
CASSLATSWGMNTEAFF
>TRBJ2-5|.|TRBV6-1|.
TGTGCCAGCAGTGTGCCCGGGACCCAGTACTTC
CASSVPGTQYF
>TRBJ2-7|few|TRBV28|TRBD2
TGTGCCAGCAGTTGGGCGGGAGGGGCCCACGAGCAGTACTTC
CASSWAGGAHEQYF
>TRBJ2-2|few|TRBV2|.
TGTGCCAGCAGGGCCCAGGGGAACACCGGGGAGCTGTTTTTT
CASRAQGNTGELFF
>TRBJ2-1|.|TRBV9|.
TGTGCCAGCAGCCAAGTACCTTTCAATGAGCAGTTCTTC
CASSQVPFNEQFF
>TRBJ1-2|few|TRBV12-3/TRBV12-4|TRBD1
TGTGCCAGCAGAGGGGACAGCGGGGGCTATGGCTACACCTTC
CASRGDSGGYGYTF
>TRBJ2-7|.|TRBV28|TRBD2
TGTGCCAGCACCCGGCTATCTGACTTTACTAGCGGGAGGATTTACGAGCAGTACTTC
CASTRLSDFTSGRIYEQYF
>TRBJ1-6|.|TRBV5-1|TRBD1
TGCGCCAGCAGCCGGGAGACAGGGGCCATCGATTCACCCCTCCACTTT
CASSRETGAIDSPLHF
>TRBJ2-2|many|TRBV7-2|.
TGTGCCAGCAGCTTACTACCCGGGGAGCTGTTTTTT
CASSLLPGELFF
>TRBJ1-6|.|TRBV7-2|.
TGTGCCAGCAGCGCCGAAGGGACGGCAAATTCACCCCTCCACTTT
CASSAEGTANSPLHF